This TCR beta chain was documented in a study of blood T cells in healthy people across ages. As for the study in general: When template switching was applied, about one barcoded beta molecule was captured per two T cells. Study outcomes and limitations: Age brought a roughly linear fall in TCR beta diversity measured per million T cells.

This clonotype has more than one count but fewer than ten. As yet, its antigen is unknown. In each sample, at least 6 million PBMCs were isolated. A second PCR, run for roughly 7 to 12 cycles, used a sample-barcoded 5' primer plus a J-beta primer mix. The authors tagged each cDNA molecule using a template-switch adaptor with 12 random nucleotides. TCRdb itself ran the 5' RACE reads through MiXCR, one entry per CDR3 protein. This sample yields around 800,000 distinct CDR3 sequences, of which 40% to 50% are seen a single time; nearly 20% belongs to the top ten. This clonotype was obtained from a man aged 55 to 70 in good health. What was sequenced was blood.

CDR3 protein: CASSSGSHRESTNEKLFF. The CDR3 bases are TGTGCCAGCAGTTCGGGCTCCCACAGGGAGTCAACTAATGAAAAACTGTTTTTT. This chain links TRBV6-5 with TRBJ1-4, with D perhaps TRBD1 (6 bases). V was cut by 4 bases and J by 0 bases, with 18 bases left in between. This CDR3 spans 18 amino acids. Germline V gene sequence: CDR1 MNHEY, CDR2 SVGAGI.